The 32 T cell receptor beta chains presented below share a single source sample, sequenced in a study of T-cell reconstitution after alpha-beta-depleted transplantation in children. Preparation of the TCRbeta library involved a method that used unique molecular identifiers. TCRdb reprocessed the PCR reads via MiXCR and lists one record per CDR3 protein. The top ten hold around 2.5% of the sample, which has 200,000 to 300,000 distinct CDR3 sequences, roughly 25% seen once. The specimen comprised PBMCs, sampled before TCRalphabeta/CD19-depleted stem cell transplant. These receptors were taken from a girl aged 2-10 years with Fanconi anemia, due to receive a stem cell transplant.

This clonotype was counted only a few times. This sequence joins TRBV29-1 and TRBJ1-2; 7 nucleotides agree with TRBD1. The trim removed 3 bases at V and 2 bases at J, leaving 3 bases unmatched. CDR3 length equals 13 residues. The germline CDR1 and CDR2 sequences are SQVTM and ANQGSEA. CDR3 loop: CSVEARGNYGYTF. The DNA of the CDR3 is TGCAGCGTTGAGGCCAGGGGGAACTATGGCTACACCTTC.

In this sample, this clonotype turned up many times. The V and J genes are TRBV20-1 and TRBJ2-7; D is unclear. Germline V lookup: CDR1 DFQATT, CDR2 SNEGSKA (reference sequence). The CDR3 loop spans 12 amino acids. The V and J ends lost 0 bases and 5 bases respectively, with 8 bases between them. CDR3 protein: CSARDGVHEQYF. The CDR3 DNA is TGCAGTGCTAGAGATGGCGTTCACGAGCAGTACTTC.

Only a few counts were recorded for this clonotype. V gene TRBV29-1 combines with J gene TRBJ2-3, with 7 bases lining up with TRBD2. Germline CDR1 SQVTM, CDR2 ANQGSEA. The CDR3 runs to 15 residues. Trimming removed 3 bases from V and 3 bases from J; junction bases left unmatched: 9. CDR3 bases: TGCAGCGTTGACGGGGAGGGAGGATGGACAGATACGCAGTATTTT. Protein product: CSVDGEGGWTDTQYF.

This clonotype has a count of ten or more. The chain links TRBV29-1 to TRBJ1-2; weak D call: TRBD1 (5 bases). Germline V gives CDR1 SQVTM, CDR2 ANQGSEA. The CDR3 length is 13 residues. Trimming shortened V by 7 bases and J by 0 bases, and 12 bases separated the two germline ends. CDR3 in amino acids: CSGQQATNYGYTF. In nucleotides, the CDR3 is TGCAGCGGCCAACAGGCGACTAACTATGGCTACACCTTC.

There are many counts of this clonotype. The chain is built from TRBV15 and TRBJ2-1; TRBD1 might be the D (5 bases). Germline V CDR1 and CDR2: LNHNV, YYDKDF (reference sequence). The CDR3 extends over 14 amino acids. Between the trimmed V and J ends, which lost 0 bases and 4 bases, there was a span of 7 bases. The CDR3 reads CATSRDAGYNEQFF. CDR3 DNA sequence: TGTGCCACCAGCAGAGATGCAGGGTACAATGAGCAGTTCTTC.

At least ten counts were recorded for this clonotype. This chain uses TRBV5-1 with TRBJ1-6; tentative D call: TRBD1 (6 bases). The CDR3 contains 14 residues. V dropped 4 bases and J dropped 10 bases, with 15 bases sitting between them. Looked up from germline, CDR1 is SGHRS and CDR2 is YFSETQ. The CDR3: CASSPTGGGSPLHF. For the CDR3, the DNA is TGCGCCAGCAGCCCGACAGGAGGAGGATCACCCCTCCACTTT.

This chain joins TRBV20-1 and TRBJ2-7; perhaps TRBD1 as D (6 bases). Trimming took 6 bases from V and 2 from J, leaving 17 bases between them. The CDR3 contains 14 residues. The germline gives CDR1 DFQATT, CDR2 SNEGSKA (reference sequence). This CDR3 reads CSAPRDNRAYEQYF. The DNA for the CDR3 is TGCAGTGCCCCTAGAGATAACAGGGCCTACGAGCAGTACTTC.

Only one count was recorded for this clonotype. The CDR3 spells CASSQSPGENEQFF. CDR3 DNA: TGTGCCAGCAGCCAAAGCCCCGGAGAAAATGAGCAGTTCTTC. The chain recombines TRBV3-1 with TRBJ2-1; unclear D gene. V was trimmed by 2 bases and J by 7 bases, leaving 12 bases between them. Germline assignment: CDR1 LGHDT and CDR2 YNNKEL (reference sequence). The CDR3 extends over 14 amino acids.

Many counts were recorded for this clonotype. CDR3 sequence reads: CASSLDRAGNEQFF. The CDR3 DNA follows: TGTGCCAGCAGTCTAGACAGGGCAGGGAATGAGCAGTTCTTC. The chain has TRBV6-1 and TRBJ2-1, with 7 bases matching TRBD1. Germline V gives CDR1 MNHNS, CDR2 SASEGT. The V segment lost 5 bases and the J segment 7 bases; nucleotides outside the gene matches: 8. This CDR3 has 14 amino acids.

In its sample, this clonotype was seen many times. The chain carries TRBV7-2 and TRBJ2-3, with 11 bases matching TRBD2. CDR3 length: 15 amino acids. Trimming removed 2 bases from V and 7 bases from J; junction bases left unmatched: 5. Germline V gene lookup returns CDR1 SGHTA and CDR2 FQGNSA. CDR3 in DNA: TGTGCCAGCAGCTTATCTCTAGCGGGGGGAAATACGCAGTATTTT. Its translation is CASSLSLAGGNTQYF.

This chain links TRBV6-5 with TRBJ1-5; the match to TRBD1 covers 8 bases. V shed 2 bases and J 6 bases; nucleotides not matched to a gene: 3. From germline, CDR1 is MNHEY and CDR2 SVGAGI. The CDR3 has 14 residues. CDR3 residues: CASSYRTGSQPQHF. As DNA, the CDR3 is TGTGCCAGCAGTTACAGGACAGGGAGTCAGCCCCAGCATTTT.

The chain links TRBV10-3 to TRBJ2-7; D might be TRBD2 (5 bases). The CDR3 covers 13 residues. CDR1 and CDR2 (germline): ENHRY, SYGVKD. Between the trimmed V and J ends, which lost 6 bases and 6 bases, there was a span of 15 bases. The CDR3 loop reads CAISRVLAGEQYF. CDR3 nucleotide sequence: TGTGCCATCAGCCGGGTATTGGCGGGCGAGCAGTACTTC.

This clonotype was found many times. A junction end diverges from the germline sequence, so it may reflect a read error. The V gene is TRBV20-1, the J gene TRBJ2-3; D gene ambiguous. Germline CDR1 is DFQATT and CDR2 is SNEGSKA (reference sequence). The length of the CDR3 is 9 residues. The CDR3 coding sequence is TGCAGTGCCTACCCTCCGGTGGTCTTT. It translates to CSAYPPVVF.

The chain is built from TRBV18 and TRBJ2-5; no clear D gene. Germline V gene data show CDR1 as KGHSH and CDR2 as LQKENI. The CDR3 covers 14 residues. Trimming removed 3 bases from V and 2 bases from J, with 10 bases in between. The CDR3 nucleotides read TGTGCCAGCTCACCGATGGACGGTCAAGAGACCCAGTACTTC. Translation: CASSPMDGQETQYF. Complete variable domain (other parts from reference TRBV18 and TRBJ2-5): NAGVMQNPRHLVRRRGQEARLRCSPMKGHSHVYWYRQLPEEGLKFMVYLQKENIIDESGMPKERFSAEFPKEGPSILRIQQVVRGDSAAYFCASSPMDGQETQYFGPGTRLLVL.

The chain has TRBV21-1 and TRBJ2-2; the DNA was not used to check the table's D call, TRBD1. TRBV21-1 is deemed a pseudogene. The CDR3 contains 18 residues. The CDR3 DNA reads TGTGCAGCAGCAGAGTCTCGGGTCGACGCCCTTAACACCGGGGAGCTGTTTTTT. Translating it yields CAAAESRVDALNTGELFF.

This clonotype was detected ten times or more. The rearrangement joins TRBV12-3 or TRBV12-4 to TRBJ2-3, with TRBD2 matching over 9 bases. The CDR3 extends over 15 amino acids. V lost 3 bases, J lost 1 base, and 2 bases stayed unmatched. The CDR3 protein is CASSLGGGGTDTQYF. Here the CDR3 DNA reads TGTGCCAGCAGTTTGGGCGGGGGGGGCACAGATACGCAGTATTTT.

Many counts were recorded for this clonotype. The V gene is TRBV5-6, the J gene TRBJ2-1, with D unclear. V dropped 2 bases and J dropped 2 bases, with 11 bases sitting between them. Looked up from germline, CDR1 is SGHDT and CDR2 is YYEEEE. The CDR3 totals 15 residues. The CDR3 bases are TGTGCCAGCAGCTTTAGACATAGCCCCTACAATGAGCAGTTCTTC. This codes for CASSFRHSPYNEQFF.

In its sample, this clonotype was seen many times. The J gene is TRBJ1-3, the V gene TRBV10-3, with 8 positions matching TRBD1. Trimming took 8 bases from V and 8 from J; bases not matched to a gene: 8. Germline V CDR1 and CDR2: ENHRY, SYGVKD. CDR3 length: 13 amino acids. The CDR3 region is CAIGQGASDTIYF. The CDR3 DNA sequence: TGTGCCATCGGGCAGGGGGCAAGCGACACCATATATTTT.

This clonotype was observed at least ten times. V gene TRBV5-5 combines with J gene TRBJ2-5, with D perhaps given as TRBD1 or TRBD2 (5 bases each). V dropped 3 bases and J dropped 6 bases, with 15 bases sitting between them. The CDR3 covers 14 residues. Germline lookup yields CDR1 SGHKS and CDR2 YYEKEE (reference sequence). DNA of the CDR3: TGTGCCAGCAGCTGGGACGTTTCCTATCAGACCCAGTACTTC. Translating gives CASSWDVSYQTQYF.

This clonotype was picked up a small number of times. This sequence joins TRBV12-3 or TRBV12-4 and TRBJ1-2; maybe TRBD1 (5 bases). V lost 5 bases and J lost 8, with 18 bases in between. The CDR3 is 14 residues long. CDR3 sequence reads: CASSGGYLGSGYTF. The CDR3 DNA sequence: TGTGCCAGCAGTGGGGGGTATTTGGGGAGCGGCTACACCTTC.

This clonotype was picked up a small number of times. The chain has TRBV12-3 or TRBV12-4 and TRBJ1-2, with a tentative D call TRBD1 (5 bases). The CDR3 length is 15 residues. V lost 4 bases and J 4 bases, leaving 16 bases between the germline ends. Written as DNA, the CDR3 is TGTGCCAGCAGTTCTCCGGCAGGGTGGGCCTATGGCTACACCTTC. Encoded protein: CASSSPAGWAYGYTF.

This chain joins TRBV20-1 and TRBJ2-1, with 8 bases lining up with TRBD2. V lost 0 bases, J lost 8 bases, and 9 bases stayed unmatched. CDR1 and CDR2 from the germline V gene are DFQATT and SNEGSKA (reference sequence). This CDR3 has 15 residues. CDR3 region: CSARDRTSWGDEQFF. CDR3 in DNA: TGCAGTGCTAGAGATCGGACTAGCTGGGGCGATGAGCAGTTCTTC.

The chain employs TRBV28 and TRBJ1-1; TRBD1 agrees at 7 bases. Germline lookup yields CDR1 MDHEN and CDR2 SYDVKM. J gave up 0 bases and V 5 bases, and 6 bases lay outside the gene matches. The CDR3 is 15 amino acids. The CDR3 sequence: CASSPPDRLNTEAFF. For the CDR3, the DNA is TGTGCCAGCAGTCCCCCGGACAGGCTGAACACTGAAGCTTTCTTT.

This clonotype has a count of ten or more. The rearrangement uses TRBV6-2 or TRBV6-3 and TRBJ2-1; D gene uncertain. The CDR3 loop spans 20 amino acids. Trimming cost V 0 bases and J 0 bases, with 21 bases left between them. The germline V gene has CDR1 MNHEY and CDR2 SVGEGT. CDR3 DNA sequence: TGTGCCAGCAGTTACTCTTGGGCCATCCGAGCAACAAGCTCCTACAATGAGCAGTTCTTC. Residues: CASSYSWAIRATSSYNEQFF.

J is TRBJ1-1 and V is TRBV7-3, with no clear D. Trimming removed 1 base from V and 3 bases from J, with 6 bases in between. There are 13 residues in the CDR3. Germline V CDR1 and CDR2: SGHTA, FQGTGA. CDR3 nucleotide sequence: TGTGCCAGCAGCTTAAACGGGGACACTGAAGCTTTCTTT. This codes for CASSLNGDTEAFF.

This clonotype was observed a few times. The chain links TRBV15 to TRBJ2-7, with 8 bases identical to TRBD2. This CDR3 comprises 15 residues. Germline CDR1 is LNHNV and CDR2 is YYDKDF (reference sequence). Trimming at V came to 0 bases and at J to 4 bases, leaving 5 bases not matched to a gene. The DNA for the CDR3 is TGTGCCACCAGCAGAGATCGGGGGGGCACATACGAGCAGTACTTC. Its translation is CATSRDRGGTYEQYF.

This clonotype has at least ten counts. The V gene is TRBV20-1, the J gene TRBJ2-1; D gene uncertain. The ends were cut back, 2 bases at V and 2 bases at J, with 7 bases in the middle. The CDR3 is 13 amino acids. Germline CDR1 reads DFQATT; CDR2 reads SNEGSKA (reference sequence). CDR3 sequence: CSARSGPYNEQFF. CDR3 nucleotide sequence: TGCAGTGCTAGATCCGGCCCCTACAATGAGCAGTTCTTC.

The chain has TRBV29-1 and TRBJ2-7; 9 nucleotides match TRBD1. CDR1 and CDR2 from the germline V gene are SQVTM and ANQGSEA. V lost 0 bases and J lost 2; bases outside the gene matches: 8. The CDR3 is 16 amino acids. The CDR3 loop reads CSVEDSGQGGPYEQYF. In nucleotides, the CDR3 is TGCAGCGTTGAAGACTCGGGACAGGGCGGACCCTACGAGCAGTACTTC.

CDR3 DNA: TGCAGTGCTAGACCGACTAGTTCTTTTGGCTACGAGCAGTACTTC. Its translation is CSARPTSSFGYEQYF. The chain carries TRBV20-1 and TRBJ2-7; possible D gene TRBD2, 6 bases. V shed 2 bases and J shed 3 bases, with 17 bases lying between them. Germline CDR1 reads DFQATT; CDR2 reads SNEGSKA (reference sequence). The CDR3 covers 15 residues.

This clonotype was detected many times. The CDR3 is CASSYYLSSYNEQFF. The CDR3 coding sequence is TGTGCCAGCAGCTACTACCTGAGCTCCTACAATGAGCAGTTCTTC. This chain uses TRBV13 with TRBJ2-1; D ambiguous. The CDR3 extends over 15 amino acids. Germline-derived CDR1 and CDR2 are PRHDT and FYEKMQ (reference sequence). Trimming pared 4 bases from V and 0 bases from J, leaving 10 bases between.

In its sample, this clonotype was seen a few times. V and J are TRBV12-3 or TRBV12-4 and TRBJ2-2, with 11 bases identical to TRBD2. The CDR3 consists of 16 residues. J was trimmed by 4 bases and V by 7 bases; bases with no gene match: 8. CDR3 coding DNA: TGTGCCAGCACGAAACTAGCGGGGGCGGTCACCGGGGAGCTGTTTTTT. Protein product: CASTKLAGAVTGELFF.

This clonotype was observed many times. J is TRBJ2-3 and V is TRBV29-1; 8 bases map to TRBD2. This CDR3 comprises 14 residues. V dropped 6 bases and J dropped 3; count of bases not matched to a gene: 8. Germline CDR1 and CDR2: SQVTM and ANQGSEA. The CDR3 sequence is CSVSGAGVTDTQYF. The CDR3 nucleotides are TGCAGCGTCTCAGGAGCGGGAGTAACAGATACGCAGTATTTT.